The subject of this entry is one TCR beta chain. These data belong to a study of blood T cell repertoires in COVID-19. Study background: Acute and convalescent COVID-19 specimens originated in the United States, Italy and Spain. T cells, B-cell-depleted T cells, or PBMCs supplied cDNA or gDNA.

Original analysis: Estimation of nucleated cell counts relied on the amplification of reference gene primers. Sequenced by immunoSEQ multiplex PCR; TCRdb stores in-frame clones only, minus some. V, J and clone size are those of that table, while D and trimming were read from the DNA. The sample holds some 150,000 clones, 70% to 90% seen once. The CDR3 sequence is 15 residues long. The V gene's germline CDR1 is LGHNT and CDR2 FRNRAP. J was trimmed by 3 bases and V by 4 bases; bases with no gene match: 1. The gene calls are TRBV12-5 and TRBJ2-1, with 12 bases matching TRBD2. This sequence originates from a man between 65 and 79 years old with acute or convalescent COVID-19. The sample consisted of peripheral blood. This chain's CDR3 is CASGSGLAGYNEQFF. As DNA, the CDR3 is TGTGCTAGTGGTTCGGGACTAGCGGGCTACAATGAGCAGTTCTTC.